The entry below describes one TCR beta chain. This sample is part of a study of T cell responses to AZD1222 COVID-19 vaccine. For the study at large: Second doses that came at about 4 or about 12 weeks were put together.

TCRdb's copy holds only in-frame clones and misses some; the assay was immunoSEQ multiplex PCR. The sample has 100,000 to 150,000 clones; approximately 85% are singletons. This TCR came from an adult in good health. This specimen was peripheral blood, taken on day 0 of AZD1222 vaccination.

The CDR3 DNA reads as TGTGCCAGCAGCCGAGACGGTTATGGCTACACCTTC. It translates to CASSRDGYGYTF. V usage is TRBV14 and J usage is TRBJ1-2; D call uncertain. Germline CDR1 is SGHDN and CDR2 is FVKESK. The CDR3 sequence is 12 residues long. The V gene lost 4 bases and the J gene lost 5 bases, with 8 bases spanning the gap.